A single T cell receptor beta chain is shown here with its context. This clonotype was observed a few times. Its recognized antigen is unknown. Qualities for individual bases were not recorded, and no much larger clone is one base off. Libraries were constructed by 5' RACE. Instrument on record: Illumina HiSeq 2500. The second PCR ran for about 6 to 11 cycles and used a J-beta primer mix along with a sample-barcoded 5' primer. A unique molecular identifier was introduced onto each TCR beta cDNA molecule by a template-switch 5' adaptor carrying 12 random nucleotides. Each sample yielded at least 3 million CDR3-containing paired-end reads. The Mint cDNA synthesis kit, primed by a TRBC-specific oligonucleotide, was used to synthesize first-strand cDNA from all RNA. All cDNA was treated with uracil-DNA glycosylase and then went through a first 18-cycle PCR with the universal primers M1SS and BC2_uni_R. On the authors' methods: For normalization, 1 million high-quality reads, each with a distinct molecular identifier, were randomly selected from each sample. Reads with shared molecular identifiers were discarded instead of being binned into consensus sequences. MiTCR, with a Q25 quality threshold and the strictest error-elimination algorithm, was used for CDR3 identification, clonotype clustering and error correction. A nonparametric unseen species model with Euler transformation was used to estimate lower-bound total TCR beta diversity. TCRdb ran its own pipeline on the public reads, namely fastp trimming at Q25 and MiXCR clone calling, and kept in-frame beta chains. One record per CDR3 amino acid sequence lists the most common genes and DNA. These V and J calls rely on TCRdb rather than the paper's analysis. The sample table contains around 500,000 distinct CDR3 sequences; only one count was recorded for 25% to 35% of them. Clones ranked in the top ten supply 3% to 4.5% of the sample.

This sample was taken from a study of blood T cells in healthy people across ages (dated by TCRdb to between 2014 and 2017). Regarding the research as a whole: In model experiments, template switching captured about one uniquely barcoded TCR beta cDNA molecule for every two T cells. Using deep sequencing normalized with unique cDNA molecular identifiers, the study measured how TCR beta repertoire diversity changes with age. Donors were grouped into four age groups: young (average 16 years), middle-aged (39), aged (about 59) and long-lived (around 80). Two additional independent replicas of 1 million unique cDNA reads from the same blood draw were analyzed for two donors (one aged 18 to 30 and one aged 80 or older).

The donors were a few dozen Caucasian individuals from Russia, aged roughly 6 to 100 years, who were systemically healthy. Approximately 10 milliliters of peripheral blood were collected from each donor into EDTA-treated Vacutainer tubes. Ficoll-Paque density-gradient centrifugation was used to isolate PBMCs, with at least 6.5 million per sample. Trizol reagent was used to extract total RNA from PBMCs, with at least 5 micrograms per sample. Naive CD45RAhigh/CD27high T cell percentages were measured by flow cytometry on a PBMC aliquot from every donor. What the research found in general, with its limitations: Estimates of total diversity based on one million sequenced T cells were considered lower bounds and underestimates. Conclusive comparison of naive and antigen-experienced compartments was prevented by the profiling of bulk unsorted PBMCs. Compared with the aged group, more naive CD4+ T cells, fewer expanded clones and increased TCR diversity were shown by the long-lived group, suggesting age selection. As age increased, observed TCR beta diversity per million T cells dropped in a roughly linear way, and a significant reduction was already evident by age 40. There was a strong correlation between observed TCR beta diversity and the percentage of naive T cells measured by flow cytometry. Because donor CMV infection status was unknown, age-related changes in expanded clonotypes were potentially confounded.

V is pruned by 4 bases and J by 0 bases, leaving 1 base of the junction without a gene match. The CDR3 measures 15 amino acids from cysteine to phenylalanine. The sequence is cut down to CDR3 DNA, 45 bases in frame from base 1. For CDR1 and CDR2, the germline V gene lists ENHRY and SYGVKD. The sample also formed part of further work on T cells of mothers and their children. The second investigation adds: Nine systemically healthy Caucasian individuals, comprising three mothers and their six children, were included as donors. cDNA synthesis consumed the entire amount of extracted RNA, loaded at approximately 1.4 ug RNA in each 15 ul reaction. In the second PCR, sample barcodes and 2-4 random nucleotides were introduced via the M1S primer. More than 9 million TCR beta CDR3 reads were obtained from each mother, and about 3 million reads were obtained from each child. Thymic selection shapes the output of TCR recombination in a similar way in related and unrelated pairs, and inherited differences have a minor effect. Normalized repertoire overlap was always found to be slightly, but never significantly, higher in related mother-child pairs than in unrelated mother-child pairs. Persistent microchimeric T cell clones were not detected, at a sensitivity of about 90 clones per million clonotypes. To look for features that set related mother-child pairs apart from unrelated individuals, the researchers ran deep NGS to compare the TCR beta repertoires of mothers and children. Mothers averaged roughly 36 +/- 4 years of age and children averaged around 10 +/- 4 years. After adapter ligation with NEBNext reagents, the libraries were sequenced on Illumina HiSeq 2000 with 100+100 nt paired-end reads. To prevent cross-contamination, the mother and child libraries were prepared a month apart and were sequenced in separate runs. Each donor had between 500,000 and 2,000,000 distinct TCR beta clonotypes identified. Naive TCR beta clonotypes were estimated from low-frequency clonotypes matched to each donor's FACS-determined naive share, without sorting.

The source is a boy between 2 and 10 years old in good health. The chain employs TRBV10-3 and TRBJ1-4; a stretch of 8 junction bases matches TRBD1. The sequenced sample consisted of blood. The DNA sequence follows: TGTGCCATCAGTGGGGGACAGGCAACTAATGAAAAACTGTTTTTT. This is translated as CAISGGQATNEKLFF.